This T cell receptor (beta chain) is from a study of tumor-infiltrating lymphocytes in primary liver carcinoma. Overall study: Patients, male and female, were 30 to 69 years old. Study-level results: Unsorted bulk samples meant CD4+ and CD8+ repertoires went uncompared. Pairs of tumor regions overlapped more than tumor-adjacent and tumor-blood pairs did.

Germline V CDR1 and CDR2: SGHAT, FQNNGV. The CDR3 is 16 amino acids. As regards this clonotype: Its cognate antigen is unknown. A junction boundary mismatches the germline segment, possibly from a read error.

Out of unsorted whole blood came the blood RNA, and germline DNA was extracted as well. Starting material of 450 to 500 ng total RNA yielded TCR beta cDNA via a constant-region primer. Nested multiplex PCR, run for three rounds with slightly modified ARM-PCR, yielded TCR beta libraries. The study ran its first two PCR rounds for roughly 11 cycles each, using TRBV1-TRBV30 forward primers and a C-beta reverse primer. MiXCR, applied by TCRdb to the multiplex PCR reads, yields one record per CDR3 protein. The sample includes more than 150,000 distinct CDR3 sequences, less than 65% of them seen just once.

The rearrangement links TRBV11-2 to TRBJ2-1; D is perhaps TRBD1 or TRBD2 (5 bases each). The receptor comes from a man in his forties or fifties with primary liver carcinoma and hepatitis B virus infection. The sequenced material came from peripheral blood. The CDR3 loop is CASSLGGKVAGNEQLF. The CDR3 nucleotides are TGTGCCAGCAGCTTAGGGGGGAAGGTCGCAGGCAATGAACAGCTCTTC.